These 32 T cell receptor beta chains share one sample of origin, sequenced in a study of T cells in tuberculosis. Data came from immunoSEQ multiplex PCR; TCRdb stores just in-frame clones and leaves some out. This sample carries tens of thousands of clones, 70% to 90% of them seen once, and the ten largest clones take almost 5.5%. The time point denotes: new active TB diagnosis, blood taken before or within 7 days of starting treatment. Sequences were derived from PBMCs, sampled at tuberculosis diagnosis. The origin of the receptors is an adult with tuberculosis.

This chain links TRBV28 with TRBJ2-2; D not resolved. The germline V gene encodes CDR1 MDHEN and CDR2 SYDVKM. The CDR3 contains 14 residues. The V and J ends lost 2 bases and 7 bases respectively, with 11 bases between them. For the CDR3, the DNA is TGTGCCAGCAGTTTAAGTACGGTCGGCGGGGAGCTGTTTTTT. Its translation: CASSLSTVGGELFF.

V and J are TRBV30 and TRBJ1-1; perhaps TRBD1 as D (6 bases). The CDR3 sequence is 13 residues long. Per germline, CDR1 GTSNPN and CDR2 SVGIG (reference sequence). Trimming shortened V by 3 bases and J by 1 base, and 9 bases separated the two germline ends. In DNA form, the CDR3 reads TGTGCCTGGAGCCCACAGGGGAACACTGAAGCTTTCTTT. Amino acid sequence: CAWSPQGNTEAFF. Complete variable domain (other parts from reference TRBV30 and TRBJ1-1): SQTIHQWPATLVQPVGSPLSLECTVEGTSNPNLYWYRQAAGRGLQLLFYSVGIGQISSEVPQNLSASRPQDRQFILSSKKLLLSDSGFYLCAWSPQGNTEAFFGQGTRLTVV.

The chain links TRBV9 to TRBJ1-2, with D uncertain. Deletions cut 6 bases from V and 4 bases from J, with 19 bases between. Germline lookup yields CDR1 SGDLS and CDR2 YYNGEE. The CDR3 loop spans 15 amino acids. CDR3: CASTQAGYDRYGYTF. For the CDR3, the DNA is TGTGCCAGCACCCAAGCGGGTTACGACCGCTATGGCTACACCTTC.

This clone was seen once. V usage is TRBV7-2 and J usage is TRBJ2-2; D might be TRBD2 (6 bases). This CDR3 comprises 14 residues. The germline gives CDR1 SGHTA, CDR2 FQGNSA. V was pared by 6 bases and J by 0 bases, with 8 bases between. In DNA form, the CDR3 reads TGTGCCAGCAGGGGACTGTCGAACACCGGGGAGCTGTTTTTT. The encoded protein is CASRGLSNTGELFF. The full variable domain, in which reference TRBV7-2 and TRBJ2-2 provide the parts outside the CDR3, is GAGVSQSPSNKVTEKGKDVELRCDPISGHTALYWYRQSLGQGLEFLIYFQGNSAPDKSGLPSDRFSAERTGGSVSTLTIQRTQQEDSAVYLCASRGLSNTGELFFGEGSRLTVL.

The chain recombines TRBV7-2 with TRBJ2-7; D is unclear. CDR1 is SGHTA, CDR2 FQGNSA, per germline. The CDR3 sequence is 15 residues long. The ends were cut back, 0 bases at V and 4 bases at J, with 13 bases in the middle. CDR3 sequence: CASSLAHAESYEQYF. The CDR3 DNA follows: TGTGCCAGCAGCTTAGCGCACGCCGAGAGTTACGAGCAGTACTTC.

The chain couples TRBV7-8 to TRBJ2-7; 8 bases align to TRBD1. The CDR3 sequence is 15 residues long. The J segment lost 2 bases and the V segment lost 3 bases, leaving 6 bases of the junction unmatched. Germline CDR1 and CDR2: SGHVS and FQNEAQ. The DNA of the CDR3 is TGTGCCAGCAGCTTTAGGACAGGGCGCACCTACGAGCAGTACTTC. As protein: CASSFRTGRTYEQYF.

The chain employs TRBV7-9 and TRBJ1-1; D remains ambiguous. CDR1 is SEHNR and CDR2 is FQNEAQ in the germline V gene (reference sequence). CDR3 length equals 14 residues. V lost 5 bases and J 0 bases, leaving 10 bases between the germline ends. As DNA, the CDR3 is TGTGCCAGCAGCCGCGAAGCCCTGAACACTGAAGCTTTCTTT. This encodes CASSREALNTEAFF.

V and J are TRBV28 and TRBJ1-2; D is unresolved. Germline values: CDR1 MDHEN, CDR2 SYDVKM. The CDR3 extends over 14 amino acids. Trimming took off 4 bases at V and 4 bases at J, with 13 bases between the two ends. The CDR3 is CASSSDTASYGYTF. CDR3 coding DNA: TGTGCCAGCAGTTCTGATACAGCTTCCTATGGCTACACCTTC.

The genes are TRBV5-5 and TRBJ1-1; 9 bases fit TRBD1. Losses at the gene ends were 2 bases for V and 0 bases for J; bases not matched to a gene: 5. Looked up from germline, CDR1 is SGHKS and CDR2 is YYEKEE (reference sequence). The CDR3 runs to 16 residues. For the CDR3, the DNA is TGTGCCAGCAGCTTACAGGGGGCTTCGGTGAACACTGAAGCTTTCTTT. It codes for CASSLQGASVNTEAFF.

This clone is a singleton in its sample. The gene calls are TRBV4-3 and TRBJ1-2; TRBD1 matches 8 bases. CDR1 is LGHNA, CDR2 YSLEER, per germline. V shed 0 bases, J shed 6 bases, and the junction held 3 bases outside the gene matches. This CDR3 has 14 residues. CDR3 protein: CASSQESRGHGYTF. In DNA, the CDR3 is TGCGCCAGCAGCCAAGAAAGCAGGGGGCATGGCTACACCTTC.

The table lists this clone with a few counts. V usage is TRBV9 and J usage is TRBJ2-3; D possibly corresponds to TRBD1 (5 bases). The CDR3 is 15 residues long. CDR1 and CDR2 (germline): SGDLS, YYNGEE. Trimming removed 0 bases from V and 5 bases from J, with 13 bases in between. This chain's CDR3 is CASSVGTSPGDTQYF. DNA for the CDR3: TGTGCCAGCAGCGTAGGGACAAGTCCAGGAGATACGCAGTATTTT. The variable domain in full, completed from reference TRBV9 and TRBJ2-3, reads DSGVTQTPKHLITATGQRVTLRCSPRSGDLSVYWYQQSLDQGLQFLIQYYNGEERAKGNILERFSAQQFPDLHSELNLSSLELGDSALYFCASSVGTSPGDTQYFGPGTRLTVL.

The V and J genes are TRBV30 and TRBJ1-6, with TRBD1 identical over 7 bases. The CDR3 spans 14 residues. J lost 6 bases, V lost 0 bases, and 2 bases had no gene match. Looked up from germline, CDR1 is GTSNPN and CDR2 is SVGIG (reference sequence). CDR3 amino acids: CAWSVGQINSPLHF. CDR3 coding DNA: TGTGCCTGGAGTGTGGGACAGATTAATTCACCCCTCCACTTT.

The chain links TRBV5-6 to TRBJ1-4; D ambiguous. Trimming removed 2 bases from V and 3 bases from J, with 14 bases in between. The V gene's germline CDR1 is SGHDT and CDR2 YYEEEE. This CDR3 region has 16 residues. The CDR3 nucleotides read TGTGCCAGCAGCTTCACCGCCGGGGTGCCTAATGAAAAACTGTTTTTT. Translating gives CASSFTAGVPNEKLFF. Variable domain in full (rest from reference TRBV5-6 and TRBJ1-4): DAGVTQSPTHLIKTRGQQVTLRCSPKSGHDTVSWYQQALGQGPQFIFQYYEEEERQRGNFPDRFSGHQFPNYSSELNVNALLLGDSALYLCASSFTAGVPNEKLFFGSGTQLSVL.

This chain's CDR3 is CATSRGGTSDGYTF. The CDR3 DNA reads TGTGCCACCAGCAGAGGTGGGACAAGCGATGGCTACACCTTC. J is TRBJ1-2 and V is TRBV15, with D possibly being TRBD1 (6 bases). The CDR3 loop spans 14 amino acids. Trimming removed 1 base at V and 6 bases at J, with 12 bases between. The germline gives CDR1 LNHNV, CDR2 YYDKDF (reference sequence). The full variable domain, with the rest looked up from reference TRBV15 and TRBJ1-2, is DAMVIQNPRYQVTQFGKPVTLSCSQTLNHNVMYWYQQKSSQAPKLLFHYYDKDFNNEADTPDNFQSRRPNTSFCFLDIRSPGLGDTAMYLCATSRGGTSDGYTFGSGTRLTVV.

The chain employs TRBV5-1 and TRBJ2-1; TRBD1 matches 7 bases. The CDR3 spans 15 residues. Trimming took 0 bases from V and 3 from J; bases not matched to a gene: 3. CDR1 is SGHRS and CDR2 is YFSETQ in the germline V gene. The CDR3 is CASSLGTGDYNEQFF. The DNA of the CDR3 is TGCGCCAGCAGCTTGGGGACAGGAGACTACAATGAGCAGTTCTTC. Together with reference TRBV5-1 and TRBJ2-1, the CDR3 gives the full variable domain: KAGVTQTPRYLIKTRGQQVTLSCSPISGHRSVSWYQQTPGQGLQFLFEYFSETQRNKGNFPGRFSGRQFSNSRSEMNVSTLELGDSALYLCASSLGTGDYNEQFFGPGTRLTVL.

For the CDR3, the DNA is TGTGCCAGAAGCTTGGGGCAGAAGAACACTGAAGCTTTCTTT. Translating it yields CARSLGQKNTEAFF. The chain uses TRBV5-3 and TRBJ1-1; no clear D. TRBV5-3 carries the ORF label, with uncertain function. CDR3 length: 14 residues. The V end lost 0 bases, the J end lost 1 base, and 7 bases lay between the germline ends.

This clone has a single count. The chain links TRBV7-2 to TRBJ2-4; D might be TRBD2 (5 bases). With 4 bases removed from V and 8 bases from J, the gap between germline ends came to 12 bases. The CDR3 is 13 amino acids. Germline V gives CDR1 SGHTA, CDR2 FQGNSA. CDR3 region: CASSSLSGDIQYF. The CDR3, as DNA: TGTGCCAGCAGCTCCCTATCCGGGGACATTCAGTACTTC.

This sequence joins TRBV4-2 and TRBJ2-7; 8 nucleotides agree with TRBD2. The V gene's germline CDR1 is LGHNA and CDR2 YNFKEQ. J was trimmed by 3 bases and V by 4 bases; bases with no gene match: 8. The CDR3 is 15 amino acids. CDR3 in amino acids: CASSPAGGGNYEQYF. The CDR3 DNA reads as TGTGCCAGCAGCCCCGCCGGGGGGGGGAACTACGAGCAGTACTTC.

The V and J genes are TRBV19 and TRBJ2-7; 7 bases match TRBD1. The CDR3 has 15 residues. Germline CDR1 and CDR2: LNHDA and SQIVND (reference sequence). The trim removed 2 bases at V and 6 bases at J, leaving 10 bases unmatched. CDR3 region: CASSISAGGASEQYF. The CDR3 coding sequence is TGTGCCAGTAGTATATCGGCAGGGGGAGCAAGCGAGCAGTACTTC.

The rearrangement uses TRBV7-6 and TRBJ2-1, with D perhaps matching TRBD2 (6 bases). The CDR3 spans 13 residues. Germline assignment: CDR1 SGHVS and CDR2 FNYEAQ. V was cut by 5 bases and J by 6 bases, with 11 bases left in between. The CDR3 region has the DNA TGTGCCAGCAGCCGGACTAACCTCAATGAGCAGTTCTTC. Its protein product is CASSRTNLNEQFF.

To note about this clone: The identical CDR3 is also encoded by other nucleotide sequences in the sample. V usage is TRBV7-2 and J usage is TRBJ1-1; D perhaps matches TRBD1 (6 bases). V lost 3 bases and J lost 1, with 9 bases in between. This CDR3 is 14 amino acids long. Germline V gives CDR1 SGHTA, CDR2 FQGNSA. The CDR3, as DNA: TGTGCCAGCAGCTTGGGACAAGGGAACACTGAAGCTTTCTTT. It specifies CASSLGQGNTEAFF.

The genes are TRBV6-6 and TRBJ2-7; no reliable D call. The V and J ends lost 8 bases and 2 bases respectively, with 7 bases between them. The CDR3 runs to 11 residues. Looked up from germline, CDR1 is MNHNY and CDR2 is SVGAGI (reference sequence). The CDR3 bases are TGTGCCAGCGCCCTAGCCTACGAGCAGTACTTC. It encodes CASALAYEQYF.

V is TRBV7-3 and J is TRBJ1-1, with a tentative D call TRBD1 (5 bases). The V gene lost 1 base and the J gene lost 4 bases, with 13 bases spanning the gap. The germline CDR1 and CDR2 sequences are SGHTA and FQGTGA. The CDR3 has 15 amino acids. The CDR3 nucleotides read TGTGCCAGCAGCTTAAACCAGGGAGGGATCACTGAAGCTTTCTTT. This gives the protein CASSLNQGGITEAFF.

This clone came up once. The CDR3 DNA sequence: TGCGCCAGCAGCCCCTCCGGGACAGGGGCGGGAGGCTACACCTTC. Encoded protein: CASSPSGTGAGGYTF. The rearrangement links TRBV5-1 to TRBJ1-2; 10 bases match TRBD1. Trimming cost V 4 bases and J 8 bases; bases outside gene matches: 11. The CDR3 contains 15 residues. The germline gives CDR1 SGHRS, CDR2 YFSETQ.

In regard to this clone: One junction end does not reproduce the germline sequence, and a read error may be involved. The chain links TRBV30 to TRBJ1-2; a weak D match, TRBD1 (6 bases). The CDR3 spans 9 residues. Germline V gene sequence: CDR1 GTSNPN, CDR2 SVGIG (reference sequence). This chain's CDR3 is CAWTKGGPF. Written as DNA, the CDR3 is TGTGCCTGGACCAAAGGGGGACCGTTC.

The rearrangement links TRBV28 to TRBJ1-2, with D perhaps matching TRBD1 (6 bases). The germline V gene has CDR1 MDHEN and CDR2 SYDVKM. This CDR3 comprises 13 residues. Trimming took off 2 bases at V and 8 bases at J, with 12 bases between the two ends. In DNA form, the CDR3 reads TGTGCCAGCAGTTTAGAACAGGGTAGGGGCTACACCTTC. Its protein is CASSLEQGRGYTF.

This clone was seen only once. The chain uses TRBV19 and TRBJ1-5; D is uncertain. Germline V lookup: CDR1 LNHDA, CDR2 SQIVND (reference sequence). This CDR3 comprises 14 residues. Trimming removed 2 bases from V and 7 bases from J, with 12 bases in between. CDR3 nucleotide sequence: TGTGCCAGTAGTATAAGGCCAGCTAGGCAGCCCCAGCATTTT. It codes for CASSIRPARQPQHF.

This chain joins TRBV14 and TRBJ2-7, with 10 bases matching TRBD2. Germline values: CDR1 SGHDN, CDR2 FVKESK. This CDR3 is built from 15 residues. V shed 1 base, J shed 3 bases, and the junction held 3 bases outside the gene matches. CDR3 DNA sequence: TGTGCCAGCAGCCAAGGGGCTAGCGGGAGCTACGAGCAGTACTTC. Its translation is CASSQGASGSYEQYF.

This chain connects TRBV20-1 to TRBJ2-5; maybe TRBD2 (5 bases). The length of the CDR3 is 10 residues. The germline gives CDR1 DFQATT, CDR2 SNEGSKA (reference sequence). With 7 bases removed from V and 5 bases from J, the gap between germline ends came to 8 bases. The CDR3 loop is CSGLKETQYF. The CDR3 DNA is TGCAGTGGACTAAAGGAGACCCAGTACTTC.

This rearrangement joins TRBV28 to TRBJ1-5; D possibly corresponds to TRBD1 (6 bases). This CDR3 has 22 amino acids. Trimming left V 5 bases short and J 1 base short, with 33 bases between. In germline, CDR1 is MDHEN, CDR2 SYDVKM. This CDR3 is CASSPLPARGGGKVRSNQPQHF. The CDR3 nucleotides read TGTGCCAGCAGTCCCCTCCCGGCTCGAGGGGGGGGGAAGGTGAGGAGCAATCAGCCCCAGCATTTT.

The chain has TRBV9 and TRBJ2-5, with 11 bases matching TRBD2. This CDR3 is built from 17 residues. Germline V CDR1 and CDR2: SGDLS, YYNGEE. The V and J ends lost 0 bases and 5 bases, in that order; junction bases with no gene match: 9. The CDR3 DNA sequence: TGTGCCAGCAGCGTAGGTGGGCTAGCGGGGGGCCGGGAGACCCAGTACTTC. Translated, it gives CASSVGGLAGGRETQYF.

This chain uses TRBV7-9 with TRBJ1-1, with no clear D. CDR3 length equals 13 residues. V lost 7 bases to trimming and J lost 3 bases, with 12 bases between them. Germline loops: CDR1 SEHNR, CDR2 FQNEAQ (reference sequence). DNA for the CDR3: TGTGCCAGCAAAGTTCAGGTCGACACTGAAGCTTTCTTT. Protein sequence: CASKVQVDTEAFF.